This passage covers 17 T cell receptor beta chains from one sample sequenced in a study of CD8+ T cells in alopecia areata. Extracted RNA was reverse transcribed, and the resulting cDNA served as sequencing template. The data were produced by immunoSEQ multiplex PCR, yet TCRdb's version contains in-frame clones alone and is incomplete. This table holds about 100,000 clones, roughly 47% found once. The treatment here: oral pan-JAK inhibitor, 5-10 mg twice daily. The sample in question was CD8+ T cells sorted from blood, obtained at week 24, from a patient treated with tofacitinib. Source of these receptors: a human donor with alopecia areata.

The genes are TRBV30 and TRBJ2-7, with D uncertain. V was clipped by 3 bases and J by 2 bases, with 11 bases between them. Germline assignment: CDR1 GTSNPN and CDR2 SVGIG (reference sequence). The CDR3 sequence is 13 residues long. The CDR3 protein is CAWSPGPAYEQYF. CDR3 nucleotide sequence: TGTGCCTGGAGCCCCGGGCCCGCCTACGAGCAGTACTTC.

This clone was seen only a few times. V is TRBV6-6 and J is TRBJ1-3; D not resolved. CDR3 length equals 14 residues. V was clipped by 5 bases and J by 4 bases, with 12 bases between them. CDR1 is MNHNY and CDR2 is SVGAGI in the germline V gene (reference sequence). CDR3 DNA: TGTGCCAGCAGTGATGGGGTGTCGGGAAACACCATATATTTT. This sequence encodes CASSDGVSGNTIYF.

This clone was counted only a few times. The chain employs TRBV4-3 and TRBJ1-1; 7 nucleotides align to TRBD1. Germline CDR1 and CDR2: LGHNA and YSLEER. V was pared by 3 bases and J by 6 bases, with 10 bases of the junction left unmatched. The CDR3 consists of 15 residues. The CDR3 nucleotides read TGCGCCAGCAGCCATATGACAGGGAGGACGGCTGAAGCTTTCTTT. It yields the protein CASSHMTGRTAEAFF.

The J gene is TRBJ2-5, the V gene TRBV9; 13 bases fit TRBD2. V was pared by 3 bases and J by 5 bases, with 10 bases of the junction left unmatched. The CDR3 is made up of 17 amino acids. Germline values: CDR1 SGDLS, CDR2 YYNGEE. The CDR3 nucleotides are TGTGCCAGCAGCGGTATCGGACTAGCGGGAGACCGGGAGACCCAGTACTTC. Encoded protein: CASSGIGLAGDRETQYF. Full variable domain (outside the CDR3, taken from reference TRBV9 and TRBJ2-5): DSGVTQTPKHLITATGQRVTLRCSPRSGDLSVYWYQQSLDQGLQFLIQYYNGEERAKGNILERFSAQQFPDLHSELNLSSLELGDSALYFCASSGIGLAGDRETQYFGPGTRLLVL.

This clone is a singleton in its sample. The chain uses TRBV7-9 and TRBJ2-3, with a weak D call TRBD2 (6 bases). This CDR3 region has 13 residues. CDR1 and CDR2 (germline): SEHNR, FQNEAQ (reference sequence). With 6 bases removed from V and 7 bases from J, the gap between germline ends came to 14 bases. CDR3 in DNA: TGTGCCAGCAGAACGACGGGACTTAATACGCAGTATTTT. Its protein is CASRTTGLNTQYF.

This clone came up once. V and J are TRBV30 and TRBJ1-1; no clear D gene. The CDR3 is 16 residues long. CDR1 is GTSNPN, CDR2 SVGIG, per germline (reference sequence). Trimming removed 4 bases at V and 0 bases at J, with 18 bases between. The CDR3 DNA sequence: TGTGCCTGGACCCCCTTGGTAAGGGTGATGAACACTGAAGCTTTCTTT. It encodes CAWTPLVRVMNTEAFF.

The V call is TRBV27, the J call TRBJ2-1, with 9 bases lining up with TRBD2. This CDR3 has 18 residues. Unmatched junction bases numbered 23, after V lost 5 bases and J lost 12 bases. Germline loops: CDR1 MNHEY, CDR2 SMNVEV (reference sequence). The CDR3: CASSPDPPAGGPRRGQFF. In DNA form, the CDR3 reads TGTGCCAGCAGTCCCGACCCCCCAGCGGGAGGTCCCCGGAGAGGGCAGTTCTTC.

The V gene is TRBV28, the J gene TRBJ2-5; D assignment may be TRBD1 or TRBD2 (5 bases each). Trimming stripped 4 bases from V and 3 bases from J, with 15 bases between. The CDR3 covers 15 residues. Per germline, CDR1 MDHEN and CDR2 SYDVKM. As DNA, the CDR3 is TGTGCCAGCAGTTCCGCAGGGACCTCTGAAGAGACCCAGTACTTC. Protein: CASSSAGTSEETQYF. The variable domain in full, completed from reference TRBV28 and TRBJ2-5, reads DVKVTQSSRYLVKRTGEKVFLECVQDMDHENMFWYRQDPGLGLRLIYFSYDVKMKEKGDIPEGYSVSREKKERFSLILESASTNQTSMYLCASSSAGTSEETQYFGPGTRLLVL.

The chain couples TRBV13 to TRBJ1-2, with D possibly matching TRBD1 (5 bases). CDR1 PRHDT and CDR2 FYEKMQ come from the germline V gene (reference sequence). This CDR3 is built from 14 residues. Trimming pared 5 bases from V and 2 bases from J, leaving 12 bases between. The CDR3, as DNA: TGTGCCAGCAGCCCGGCAGGGACCAACTATGGCTACACCTTC. It is translated as CASSPAGTNYGYTF.

V and J are TRBV9 and TRBJ1-1, with 8 bases lining up with TRBD1. V dropped 1 base and J dropped 0; count of bases not matched to a gene: 5. Germline CDR1 and CDR2: SGDLS and YYNGEE. The CDR3 runs 16 residues. CDR3 coding DNA: TGTGCCAGCAGCGTAAACAGGGGGGGATTGAACACTGAAGCTTTCTTT. It translates to CASSVNRGGLNTEAFF.

This rearrangement joins TRBV6-5 to TRBJ1-1; 9 nucleotides line up with TRBD1. V shed 6 bases, J shed 8 bases, and the junction held 7 bases outside the gene matches. The CDR3 covers 13 residues. Per the germline V gene, CDR1 is MNHEY and CDR2 is SVGAGI. Written as DNA, the CDR3 is TGTGCCAGCAGATCTCCGGGACAGGGCGAAGCTTTCTTT. The encoded protein is CASRSPGQGEAFF.

The chain uses TRBV30 and TRBJ2-7, with TRBD2 as a possible D gene (7 bases). This CDR3 region has 16 residues. V was shortened by 2 bases and J by 3 bases, with 20 bases between the two germline ends. Per the germline V gene, CDR1 is GTSNPN and CDR2 is SVGIG (reference sequence). As DNA, the CDR3 is TGTGCCTGGAGTCTCATTCGGGCGGGGGCGGTCTACGAGCAGTACTTC. It translates to CAWSLIRAGAVYEQYF.

This clone has just one count. The chain joins TRBV9 to TRBJ2-1; 11 nucleotides match TRBD2. The CDR3 is made up of 14 amino acids. The V segment lost 3 bases and the J segment 5 bases; nucleotides outside the gene matches: 1. CDR1 SGDLS and CDR2 YYNGEE come from the germline V gene. CDR3 protein: CASSASGRHNEQFF. CDR3 nucleotides: TGTGCCAGCAGCGCTAGCGGGAGGCACAATGAGCAGTTCTTC.

This clone was recorded a few times. The chain employs TRBV27 and TRBJ1-3; unclear D gene. CDR3 length equals 14 residues. The V end lost 2 bases, the J end lost 0 bases, and 5 bases lay between the germline ends. Germline V gives CDR1 MNHEY, CDR2 SMNVEV (reference sequence). DNA of the CDR3: TGTGCCAGCAGTTTACGCAGCTCTGGAAACACCATATATTTT. It specifies CASSLRSSGNTIYF.

Only a few counts were recorded for this clone. V and J are TRBV18 and TRBJ1-5, with D possibly matching TRBD1 (5 bases). Trimming stripped 6 bases from V and 3 bases from J, with 15 bases between. There are 15 residues in the CDR3. Per germline, CDR1 KGHSH and CDR2 LQKENI. Here the CDR3 DNA reads TGTGCCAGCTCGGACGAGACAGACAACAATCAGCCCCAGCATTTT. Translation gives CASSDETDNNQPQHF.

The chain joins TRBV5-1 to TRBJ2-7; D is unclear. The CDR3 sequence is 12 residues long. Trimming took 4 bases from V and 5 from J, leaving 10 bases between them. Germline CDR1 and CDR2: SGHRS and YFSETQ. The CDR3 bases are TGCGCCAGCAGCCCAGGTTTGAACGAGCAGTACTTC. It encodes CASSPGLNEQYF.

This chain connects TRBV6-5 to TRBJ1-2; weak D call: TRBD1 (5 bases). This CDR3 is 14 amino acids long. Germline V CDR1 and CDR2: MNHEY, SVGAGI. The V and J ends lost 2 bases and 5 bases respectively, with 12 bases between them. The chain's CDR3 is CASSYAGTQYGYTF. In DNA, the CDR3 is TGTGCCAGCAGTTACGCCGGGACCCAGTATGGCTACACCTTC.